This T cell receptor beta chain was identified during a study of beta chain features in type 1 diabetes. Study-wide results and limits: TCRB CDR3s from Type 1 diabetes patients were moderately but significantly shorter in all four CD4+ subsets. For TCRB rearrangement, an influence of HLA type remained unresolved here.

The entirety of the isolated RNA underwent reverse transcription, so expressed TCRB transcripts were sequenced. Naive, central memory and regulatory T cell samples averaged about 3.3 million immunoSEQ reads each. Method: immunoSEQ multiplex PCR; TCRdb's copy keeps in-frame clones and lacks some. The sample holds more than 250,000 clones, just over 20% seen once. The CDR3 spans 15 residues. Trimming took off 1 base at V and 4 bases at J, with 11 bases between the two ends. Germline V gene sequence: CDR1 SGHVS, CDR2 FNYEAQ. By way of CD45RO/CCR7/CD25/CD127/CD95/CD27, the CD4+ regulatory, stem cell-like memory, central memory and naive cells were sorted. There are a few counts of this clone. Its specificity is unknown.

Sequencing was done on a sample of naive CD4+ T cells from blood. This TCR was sampled from a woman in her forties with type 1 diabetes. The chain combines TRBV7-6 with TRBJ1-5, with D unclear. The CDR3 reads CASSLGKAGNQPQHF. The CDR3 DNA is TGTGCCAGCAGCTTAGGGAAGGCGGGTAATCAGCCCCAGCATTTT.